Following are 27 T cell receptor beta chains from one sample sequenced in a study of T cell responses to AZD1222 COVID-19 vaccine. The table came from immunoSEQ multiplex PCR; TCRdb's copy has only in-frame clones and leaves some out. The sample carries roughly 89,000 clones, 88% recorded once. The sample in question was peripheral blood, obtained on day 0 of MenACWY control vaccination. Receptors were obtained from an adult in good health.

V and J are TRBV28 and TRBJ2-2; TRBD1 agrees at 8 bases. CDR1 and CDR2 (germline): MDHEN, SYDVKM. The CDR3 has 16 amino acids. V lost 6 bases and J lost 4; bases outside the gene matches: 10. The CDR3, as DNA: TGTGCCAGCAGCCAGCAGGGGGCAAGGAGCACCGGGGAGCTGTTTTTT. Translation: CASSQQGARSTGELFF.

The sample holds one count of this clone. The chain links TRBV7-2 to TRBJ1-2, with 7 bases aligning to TRBD1. In germline, CDR1 is SGHTA, CDR2 FQGNSA. The J segment lost 6 bases and the V segment lost 6 bases, leaving 10 bases of the junction unmatched. This CDR3 has 14 amino acids. The CDR3 is CASSSGDRANGYTF. DNA of the CDR3: TGTGCCAGCAGTTCCGGGGACAGAGCGAATGGCTACACCTTC.

The CDR3 is CASSLGQTNYGYTF. DNA for the CDR3: TGTGCCAGCAGCTTAGGACAGACTAACTATGGCTACACCTTC. The V call is TRBV7-2, the J call TRBJ1-2; tentatively, D is TRBD1 (5 bases). CDR1 SGHTA and CDR2 FQGNSA come from the germline V gene. The CDR3 spans 14 residues. Trimming shortened V by 1 base and J by 0 bases, and 6 bases separated the two germline ends.

This clone was observed a single time. V and J are TRBV5-1 and TRBJ2-5; D not certain. The V and J ends lost 3 bases and 5 bases respectively, with 5 bases between them. The CDR3 loop spans 11 amino acids. Germline assignment: CDR1 SGHRS and CDR2 YFSETQ. For the CDR3, the DNA is TGCGCCAGCAGCTCCTCGGAGACCCAGTACTTC. Translated, it gives CASSSSETQYF. The variable domain in full, completed from reference TRBV5-1 and TRBJ2-5, reads KAGVTQTPRYLIKTRGQQVTLSCSPISGHRSVSWYQQTPGQGLQFLFEYFSETQRNKGNFPGRFSGRQFSNSRSEMNVSTLELGDSALYLCASSSSETQYFGPGTRLLVL.

The chain combines TRBV4-2 with TRBJ1-6; possible D gene TRBD1, 6 bases. The germline gives CDR1 LGHNA, CDR2 YNFKEQ. This CDR3 region has 15 residues. Trimming stripped 3 bases from V and 7 bases from J, with 13 bases between. CDR3 nucleotide sequence: TGTGCCAGCAGCCAGAACAGGGTTACGAATTCACCCCTCCACTTT. Protein product: CASSQNRVTNSPLHF.

The chain joins TRBV6-5 to TRBJ2-5; D call uncertain. The CDR3 has 16 residues. V shed 0 bases and J shed 1 base, with 12 bases lying between them. CDR1 is MNHEY and CDR2 is SVGAGI in the germline V gene. The CDR3: CASSYSTSGLQETQYF. CDR3 DNA: TGTGCCAGCAGTTACTCGACGTCAGGCCTCCAAGAGACCCAGTACTTC.

The chain has TRBV6-2 or TRBV6-3 and TRBJ2-3; unclear D gene. Germline-derived CDR1 and CDR2 are MNHEY and SVGEGT. The CDR3 covers 14 residues. Between the trimmed V and J ends, which lost 0 bases and 4 bases, there was a span of 8 bases. The CDR3 region is CASSYSQAADTQYF. CDR3 in DNA: TGTGCCAGCAGTTACTCTCAGGCCGCAGATACGCAGTATTTT.

The rearrangement links TRBV7-2 to TRBJ2-7; the D gene could be TRBD1 or TRBD2 (5 bases each). CDR1 and CDR2 from the germline V gene are SGHTA and FQGNSA. The CDR3 has 15 amino acids. Trimming removed 4 bases at V and 4 bases at J, with 17 bases between. CDR3 residues: CASSSQSGALYEQYF. CDR3 coding DNA: TGTGCCAGCAGCTCACAGTCCGGGGCTTTATACGAGCAGTACTTC. Supplemented by reference TRBV7-2 and TRBJ2-7, the full variable domain reads GAGVSQSPSNKVTEKGKDVELRCDPISGHTALYWYRQSLGQGLEFLIYFQGNSAPDKSGLPSDRFSAERTGGSVSTLTIQRTQQEDSAVYLCASSSQSGALYEQYFGPGTRLTVT.

This chain joins TRBV18 and TRBJ1-5; the match to TRBD1 covers 7 bases. The CDR3 totals 14 residues. The germline V gene encodes CDR1 KGHSH and CDR2 LQKENI. V lost 2 bases, J lost 5 bases, and 3 bases stayed unmatched. CDR3 in amino acids: CASSPGTEDQPQHF. CDR3 DNA: TGTGCCAGCTCACCAGGGACAGAAGATCAGCCCCAGCATTTT.

V and J are TRBV5-1 and TRBJ2-3, with 8 bases lining up with TRBD1. Trimming cost V 4 bases and J 4 bases; bases outside gene matches: 8. This CDR3 spans 15 amino acids. CDR1 and CDR2 (germline): SGHRS, YFSETQ. This chain's CDR3 is CASSDGQGISDTQYF. As DNA, the CDR3 is TGCGCCAGCAGCGATGGACAGGGTATATCAGATACGCAGTATTTT.

The chain links TRBV7-9 to TRBJ2-1; 10 bases align to TRBD2. CDR1 and CDR2 (germline): SEHNR, FQNEAQ (reference sequence). The CDR3 is made up of 16 amino acids. J was trimmed by 7 bases and V by 2 bases; bases with no gene match: 8. The CDR3 spells CASSLLPSGSINEQFF. In DNA form, the CDR3 reads TGTGCCAGCAGCTTACTCCCTAGCGGGAGCATAAATGAGCAGTTCTTC.

The chain links TRBV3-1 (or the pseudogene TRBV3-2) to TRBJ2-7, with D unresolved. In germline, CDR1 is LGHDT, CDR2 YNNKEL (reference sequence). The CDR3 runs 11 residues. V gave up 0 bases and J gave up 6 bases, with 3 bases separating them. As DNA, the CDR3 is TGTGCCAGCAGCCAAGACCGCGAGCAGTACTTC. Translating gives CASSQDREQYF.

The chain has TRBV6-5 and TRBJ1-3, with a possible D match to TRBD1 (5 bases). Germline CDR1 and CDR2: MNHEY and SVGAGI. Trimming took off 7 bases at V and 8 bases at J, with 15 bases between the two ends. The CDR3 length is 13 residues. The CDR3 DNA reads as TGTGCCAGCATCACCGGGACGGCGGACACCATATATTTT. It translates to CASITGTADTIYF.

As for this clone: Other nucleotide sequences from this sample produce the same CDR3. CDR3 region: CASSLNSNQPQHF. In DNA, the CDR3 is TGTGCCAGCAGTTTGAATAGCAATCAGCCCCAGCATTTT. The J gene is TRBJ1-5, the V gene TRBV12-3 or TRBV12-4; the D is unclear. V lost 3 bases and J 0 bases, leaving 3 bases between the germline ends. The CDR3 runs to 13 residues.

The chain uses TRBV13 and TRBJ2-7, with D uncertain. Trimming removed 4 bases at V and 2 bases at J, with 6 bases between. Germline CDR1 and CDR2: PRHDT and FYEKMQ (reference sequence). The CDR3 sequence is 12 residues long. CDR3 amino acids: CASSSKAYEQYF. DNA for the CDR3: TGTGCCAGCAGCTCCAAGGCCTACGAGCAGTACTTC. The full variable domain, rest sourced from reference TRBV13 and TRBJ2-7, is AAGVIQSPRHLIKEKRETATLKCYPIPRHDTVYWYQQGPGQDPQFLISFYEKMQSDKGSIPDRFSAQQFSDYHSELNMSSLELGDSALYFCASSSKAYEQYFGPGTRLTVT.

CDR3 loop: CASSYGRKDYGYTF. The CDR3 nucleotides are TGTGCCAGCAGTTACGGCAGAAAAGACTATGGCTACACCTTC. V and J are TRBV6-5 and TRBJ1-2; no reliable D call. The CDR3 is 14 residues long. The V and J ends lost 2 bases and 3 bases respectively, with 10 bases between them. Germline CDR1 reads MNHEY; CDR2 reads SVGAGI.

This chain links TRBV15 with TRBJ2-2; TRBD1 might be the D (6 bases). V was trimmed by 8 bases and J by 6 bases, leaving 13 bases between them. This CDR3 contains 13 residues. Germline V gene data show CDR1 as LNHNV and CDR2 as YYDKDF (reference sequence). This chain's CDR3 is CATRYRASGELFF. DNA of the CDR3: TGTGCCACCCGATACAGGGCATCCGGGGAGCTGTTTTTT.

V gene TRBV19 combines with J gene TRBJ2-1, with 8 bases lining up with TRBD2. Germline V lookup: CDR1 LNHDA, CDR2 SQIVND (reference sequence). This CDR3 has 17 residues. The V and J ends lost 7 bases and 0 bases, in that order; junction bases with no gene match: 11. The CDR3 DNA sequence: TGTGCCAGTACCCGGCATGCGGGAGGCAGCTCCTACAATGAGCAGTTCTTC. This sequence encodes CASTRHAGGSSYNEQFF.

The chain combines TRBV4-3 with TRBJ1-1; the D is unclear. The CDR3 has 14 residues. V dropped 0 bases and J dropped 0 bases, with 5 bases sitting between them. The germline V gene has CDR1 LGHNA and CDR2 YSLEER. CDR3 DNA: TGCGCCAGCAGCCAAGAATTCCTGAACACTGAAGCTTTCTTT. Protein product: CASSQEFLNTEAFF.

The chain has TRBV10-1 and TRBJ2-2, with 8 bases aligning to TRBD2. Trimming took 6 bases from V and 4 from J; bases not matched to a gene: 4. The CDR3 spans 14 residues. Germline V lookup: CDR1 WNHNN, CDR2 SYGVQD (reference sequence). In nucleotides, the CDR3 is TGCGCCAGCAGACTAGCGGAGTCCACCGGGGAGCTGTTTTTT. This translates into CASRLAESTGELFF.

This rearrangement joins TRBV29-1 to TRBJ1-1, with unresolved D. V was trimmed by 4 bases and J by 3 bases, leaving 9 bases between them. Per germline, CDR1 SQVTM and CDR2 ANQGSEA. The CDR3 extends over 12 amino acids. CDR3 nucleotide sequence: TGCAGCGTTGGGAGAGGTGACACTGAAGCTTTCTTT. Its protein product is CSVGRGDTEAFF. The whole variable domain, remainder taken from reference TRBV29-1 and TRBJ1-1, is SAVISQKPSRDICQRGTSLTIQCQVDSQVTMMFWYRQQPGQSLTLIATANQGSEATYESGFVIDKFPISRPNLTFSTLTVSNMSPEDSSIYLCSVGRGDTEAFFGQGTRLTVV.

The sample holds a few counts of this clone. The chain links TRBV19 to TRBJ2-7; 7 nucleotides align to TRBD2. Losses at the gene ends were 4 bases for V and 5 bases for J; bases not matched to a gene: 2. From germline, CDR1 is LNHDA and CDR2 SQIVND (reference sequence). This CDR3 spans 12 amino acids. The CDR3 DNA follows: TGTGCCAGTAGTAGGACTAGTGACGAGCAGTACTTC. Protein product: CASSRTSDEQYF.

The chain uses TRBV11-2 and TRBJ2-7, with 10 bases fitting TRBD2. Germline V gene lookup returns CDR1 SGHAT and CDR2 FQNNGV. The CDR3 has 16 amino acids. The V and J ends lost 5 bases and 6 bases, in that order; junction bases with no gene match: 13. The CDR3 loop reads CASSDVTSGTLGEQYF. DNA for the CDR3: TGTGCCAGCAGCGACGTAACTAGCGGGACCCTCGGCGAGCAGTACTTC.

The chain recombines TRBV4-2 with TRBJ1-2; D unclear. Germline V gene data show CDR1 as LGHNA and CDR2 as YNFKEQ. Trimming cost V 3 bases and J 0 bases, with 8 bases left between them. The CDR3 loop spans 14 amino acids. The CDR3 region has the DNA TGTGCCAGCAGCCAGCCATCTTCTAACTATGGCTACACCTTC. Translating it yields CASSQPSSNYGYTF.

This clone came up once. The same CDR3 can be traced to other DNA sequences in this sample. The V gene is TRBV27, the J gene TRBJ2-7, with unresolved D. This CDR3 region has 13 residues. V lost 2 bases to trimming and J lost 2 bases, with 7 bases between them. Germline-derived CDR1 and CDR2 are MNHEY and SMNVEV (reference sequence). In nucleotides, the CDR3 is TGTGCCAGCAGTTTAGGACGAACCTACGAGCAGTACTTC. This encodes CASSLGRTYEQYF.

The chain recombines TRBV6-2 or TRBV6-3 with TRBJ1-5; possibly TRBD1 for D (6 bases). The CDR3 is 17 residues long. Trimming shortened V by 4 bases and J by 4 bases, and 20 bases separated the two germline ends. CDR1 and CDR2 (germline): MNHEY, SVGEGT. The CDR3, as DNA: TGTGCCAGCAGTTCGCCCCAAACGGGACAACTGAATCAGCCCCAGCATTTT. Encoded protein: CASSSPQTGQLNQPQHF.

This rearrangement joins TRBV9 to TRBJ1-1; no clear D gene. The germline V gene has CDR1 SGDLS and CDR2 YYNGEE. The CDR3 covers 11 residues. V was trimmed by 2 bases and J by 4 bases, leaving 3 bases between them. The DNA of the CDR3 is TGTGCCAGCAGCGTTGTCACTGAAGCTTTCTTT. It translates to CASSVVTEAFF.